This is a list of T cell receptor beta chains from one sample in a study of blood T cell repertoires in COVID-19. Generated by immunoSEQ multiplex PCR, the TCRdb table keeps only in-frame clones and is missing some. The data contain 70,000 to 95,000 clones, approximately 92% of them singletons. The specimen was peripheral blood. These receptors were collected from a woman aged 60-70 years with active COVID-19. The CDR3 runs from the conserved cysteine through the conserved F or W. Part of the rows lack a size; the others show once, few, many or a class for expanded clones.

clone size	V gene	J gene	CDR3 length	CDR3 protein
.	TRBV6-5	TRBJ1-6	14	CASSPGAGNSPLHF
.	TRBV19	TRBJ1-2	13	CASRAGGNYGYTF
.	TRBV7-9	TRBJ1-2	13	CASSRDSNYGYTF
.	TRBV6-5	TRBJ2-7	15	CASTSRDRGTYEQYF
few	TRBV11-2	TRBJ1-2	15	CASTVGTVTNYGYTF
.	TRBV5-1	TRBJ2-1	18	CASSLDDSGASGGFEQFF
.	TRBV2	TRBJ1-5	13	CASSGTGNQPQHF
.	TRBV30	TRBJ1-3	12	CALGQAGNTIYF
.	TRBV2	TRBJ2-5	13	CASYRRVGETQYF
.	TRBV2	TRBJ1-1	13	CASSLGGNTEAFF
once	TRBV28	TRBJ1-1	12	CASSSGNTEAFF
.	TRBV12-3/TRBV12-4	TRBJ1-1	13	CASSSGQGTEAFF
.	TRBV3-1/TRBV3-2	TRBJ2-7	16	CASSYSPGQGSYEQYF
.	TRBV28	TRBJ1-1	14	CASSLPVQNTEAFF
once	TRBV3-1/TRBV3-2	TRBJ1-3	15	CASSRAGTGRNTIYF
.	TRBV12-2	TRBJ2-2	12	CASRRGGQGLFF
.	TRBV27	TRBJ1-1	14	CASRPLGQSIEAFF
.	TRBV27	TRBJ1-1	14	CASSLRQGNTEAFF